This T cell receptor (beta chain) comes out of a study of human T cells and chemical hapten exposure. Study background: A 2 cm by 2 cm inner upper arm patch received 2% DPC for sensitization. TCR yield per sample varied, mainly due to pooled library volumes.

Time point of the sample: patch test 3, about 24 weeks after DPC sensitization. Stated treatment: therapeutic diphenylcyclopropenone sensitization with weekly scalp DPC. This clonotype has a count of ten or more. TCRdb used MiXCR to reprocess the RACE reads, holding one entry per CDR3 protein. There are 75,000 to 90,000 distinct CDR3 sequences in the sample; 11% occur only once, and approximately 3.7% lies in the top ten. Germline V lookup: CDR1 MGHDK, CDR2 SYGVNS. This CDR3 spans 13 amino acids. V dropped 6 bases and J dropped 1 base, with 9 bases sitting between them. The V gene is TRBV25-1, the J gene TRBJ1-1; weak D call: TRBD1 (5 bases). The source was whole blood, collected in connection with sensitization to the hapten diphenylcyclopropenone (DPC). This clonotype originated in a woman between 45 and 65 years old with alopecia areata. Some clones in this sample may be carry-over from other donors' samples. The chain's CDR3 is CASRSTENTEAFF. The CDR3 bases are TGTGCCAGCAGGTCGACAGAGAACACTGAAGCTTTCTTT.